This record looks at one T cell receptor beta chain sequence and its context. Its antigen is not known. The data were obtained in a study of blood T cells in healthy people across ages. Findings and caveats of the study: Getting older went along with TCR beta diversity per million T cells dropping roughly linearly.

Then a second PCR, running roughly 7 to 12 cycles, was carried out with a sample-barcoded 5' primer and a J-beta primer mix. A 12-random-nucleotide template-switch adaptor tagged each cDNA molecule. TCRdb itself ran the 5' RACE reads through MiXCR, one entry per CDR3 protein. Among hundreds of thousands of distinct CDR3 sequences, 60% to 80% were seen once, and the ten largest hold approximately 30%. With each sample, at least 5 micrograms of total RNA were extracted. The CDR3 contains 15 residues. Germline V lookup: CDR1 SGHTA, CDR2 FQGTGA. V was trimmed by 2 bases and J by 7 bases, leaving 17 bases between them.

The source is a man aged 30 to 39 in good health. The chain employs TRBV7-3 and TRBJ2-5; perhaps D is TRBD1 or TRBD2 (5 bases each). The sample was blood. The DNA of the CDR3 is TGTGCCAGCAGCTTATCCGGGACCGGAGGTGGGACCCAGTACTTC. Its protein product is CASSLSGTGGGTQYF.